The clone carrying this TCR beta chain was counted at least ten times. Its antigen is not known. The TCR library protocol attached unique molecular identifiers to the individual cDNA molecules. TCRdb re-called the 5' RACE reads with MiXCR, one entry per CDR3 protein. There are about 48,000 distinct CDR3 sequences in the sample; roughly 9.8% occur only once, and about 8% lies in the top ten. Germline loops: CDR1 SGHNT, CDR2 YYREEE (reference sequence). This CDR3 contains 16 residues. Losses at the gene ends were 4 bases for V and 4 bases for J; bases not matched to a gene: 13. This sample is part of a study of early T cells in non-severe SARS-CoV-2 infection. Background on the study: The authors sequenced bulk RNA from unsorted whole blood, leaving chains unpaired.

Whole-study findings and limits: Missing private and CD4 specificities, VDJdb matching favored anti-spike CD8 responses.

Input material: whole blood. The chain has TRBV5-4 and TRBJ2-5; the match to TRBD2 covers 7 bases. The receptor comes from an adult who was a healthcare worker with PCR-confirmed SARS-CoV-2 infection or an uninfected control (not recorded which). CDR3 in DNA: TGTGCCAGCAGCCCCCAGTTGGCGGGAGTCAGAGAGACCCAGTACTTC. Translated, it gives CASSPQLAGVRETQYF.